This T cell receptor (beta chain) is from a study of cytotoxic CD8 clonotypes in ibrutinib-treated CLL. Study details: Responses comprised 24 partial and 2 complete; at median roughly 70 months, approximately 14 remained remitted and some twelve progressed. Broader study findings: Clonality correlated strongly with circulating CD8+ T cells and exceeded age-matched healthy donors at baseline. Clonality rose at ibrutinib response, held steady in sustained remission, and fell toward baseline at progression. Public clonotypes were uncommon and contracted or stayed stable on treatment.

The CDR3 totals 11 residues. Trimming removed 4 bases from V and 8 bases from J, with 8 bases in between. Looked up from germline, CDR1 is ENHRY and CDR2 is SYGVKD. Sequencing used immunoSEQ multiplex PCR; TCRdb keeps in-frame clones, though not all of them. The data show around 310,000 clones, with roughly 79% seen just once and 5% to 7% held by the top ten. Regarding this clone: What it binds is not known.

The material was PBMCs, obtained before ibrutinib treatment. The V gene is TRBV10-3, the J gene TRBJ1-2, with D possibly TRBD1 on 5 matching bases. This clonotype was sampled from a human donor with chronic lymphocytic leukemia. CDR3 region: CAISAGYGYTF. CDR3 nucleotide sequence: TGTGCCATCAGTGCAGGGTACGGCTACACCTTC.